This T cell receptor beta chain was found in a study of untreated major depressive disorder. Study-wide points: Compared with controls, depressed patients showed more TRBV05-01 (Vbeta 5.1) usage in CD4+ T cells. Differences in TRBV25-01 and TRBV02-01 usage did not reach significance.

Regarding this clone: Its antigen is unidentified.

Sequencing used immunoSEQ multiplex PCR; TCRdb keeps in-frame clones, though not all of them. The table has around 23,000 clones, roughly nine tenths seen once. V lost 5 bases to trimming and J lost 0 bases; unmatched junction nucleotides: 13. This CDR3 is built from 17 residues. CDR1 and CDR2 from the germline V gene are SNHLY and FYNNEI. Each depressed patient was matched pairwise with a non-depressed control on sex, age, current smoking status and body mass index. DSM-IV major depressive disorder patients had Hamilton Rating Scale scores of 18 or more. From thawed PBMCs, CD4+ T cells were purified by negative selection.

The origin of this receptor is a woman in her thirties with major depressive disorder. The sequenced sample consisted of CD4+ T cells from PBMCs. The chain employs TRBV2 and TRBJ2-7; 7 bases fit TRBD2. DNA of the CDR3: TGTGCCAGCAGTTGGCTAGCGGAAACGACCAGCTCCTACGAGCAGTACTTC. The encoded protein is CASSWLAETTSSYEQYF.